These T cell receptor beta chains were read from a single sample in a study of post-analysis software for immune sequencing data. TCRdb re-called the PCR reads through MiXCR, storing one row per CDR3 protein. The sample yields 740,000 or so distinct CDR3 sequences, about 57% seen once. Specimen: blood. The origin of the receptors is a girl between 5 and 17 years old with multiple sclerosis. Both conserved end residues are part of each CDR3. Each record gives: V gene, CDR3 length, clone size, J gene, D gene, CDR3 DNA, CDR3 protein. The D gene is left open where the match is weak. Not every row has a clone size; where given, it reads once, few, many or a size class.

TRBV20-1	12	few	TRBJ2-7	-	TGCAGTGCTCAACAGGGCCCCTACGAGCAGTACTTC	CSAQQGPYEQYF
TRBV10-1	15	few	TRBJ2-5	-	TGCGCCAGCAGTGAGTCCGGGACTCCTCCTGAGACCCAGTACTTC	CASSESGTPPETQYF
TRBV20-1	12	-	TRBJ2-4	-	TGCAGTGCTTCACCAGGGGAAAACATTCAGTACTTC	CSASPGENIQYF
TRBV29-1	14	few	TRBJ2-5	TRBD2	TGCAGCACCGGGATCGCGGGAGGGAGAGAGACCCAGTACTTC	CSTGIAGGRETQYF
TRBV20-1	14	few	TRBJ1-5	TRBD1	TGCAGTGCCCAAAATCAGGGGGCGGATCAGCCCCAGCATTTT	CSAQNQGADQPQHF
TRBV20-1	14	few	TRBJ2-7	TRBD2	TGCAGTGCTAGATTAAGTGAGCGGGACTACGAGCAGTACTTC	CSARLSERDYEQYF
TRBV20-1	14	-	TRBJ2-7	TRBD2	TGCAGTGCTAGAACGTGGCGGGGGGGCCACGAGCAGTACTTC	CSARTWRGGHEQYF
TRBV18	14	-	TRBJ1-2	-	TGTGCCAGCTCACCCCAAGTGCAGAACTATGGCTACACCTTC	CASSPQVQNYGYTF
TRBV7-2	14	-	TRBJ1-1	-	TGTGCCAGCAGTAAAGAGGTGTCGAACACTGAAGCTTTCTTT	CASSKEVSNTEAFF
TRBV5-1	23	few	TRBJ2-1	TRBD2	TGCGCCAGCAGCTTGGCCGAGGCTAGCGGCCCCGGAACTCATACGGGCTCCTACAATGAGCAGTTCTTC	CASSLAEASGPGTHTGSYNEQFF
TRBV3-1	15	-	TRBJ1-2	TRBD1	TGTGCCAGCAGCCAAGGACTCACAGGGGTCTATGGCTACACCTTC	CASSQGLTGVYGYTF
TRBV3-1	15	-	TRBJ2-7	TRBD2	TGTGCCAGCAGCCGCGGCGGGACTAGTTATTACGAGCAGTACTTC	CASSRGGTSYYEQYF